The TCR beta chain under discussion was sequenced for a study of blood T cell repertoires in COVID-19. In the study overall: T cells, B-cell-depleted T cells, or PBMCs provided the cDNA or gDNA that served as material.

The data were produced by immunoSEQ multiplex PCR, yet TCRdb's version contains in-frame clones alone and is incomplete. The sample consists of around 140,000 clones, approximately 81% of them appearing once. Sequenced sample: peripheral blood. The clonotype originates from a human donor in a cohort sampled during active COVID-19.

The chain's CDR3 is CASRGQSNTGELFF. Here the CDR3 DNA reads TGTGCCAGCAGGGGACAGTCGAACACCGGGGAGCTGTTTTTT. The chain couples TRBV7-2 to TRBJ2-2, with 7 bases fitting TRBD1. The germline V gene has CDR1 SGHTA and CDR2 FQGNSA. With 6 bases clipped from V and 0 bases from J, the junction kept 1 base outside the gene matches. The CDR3 contains 14 residues.